The 21 T cell receptor beta chains below were found in one sample sequenced in a study of blood T cells in healthy people across ages. The second PCR ran about 6 to 12 cycles with a sample-barcoded 5' primer and J-beta primers. One entry per CDR3 protein results from TCRdb running MiXCR on the 5' RACE reads. The sample holds about 1.5 million distinct CDR3 sequences, around 40% seen once. The source material was blood. The receptors come from a woman between 18 and 29 years old in good health.

The rearrangement links TRBV7-9 to TRBJ2-7; D call uncertain. The CDR3 is made up of 15 amino acids. The V gene's germline CDR1 is SEHNR and CDR2 FQNEAQ (reference sequence). V was trimmed by 5 bases and J by 7 bases, leaving 21 bases between them. In DNA form, the CDR3 reads TGTGCCAGCAGCCCACCCAGTGACCATTCCAATGAGCAGTACTTC. It codes for CASSPPSDHSNEQYF. Full variable domain (remainder filled in from reference TRBV7-9 and TRBJ2-7): DTGVSQNPRHKITKRGQNVTFRCDPISEHNRLYWYRQTLGQGPEFLTYFQNEAQLEKSRLLSDRFSAERPKGSFSTLEIQRTEQGDSAMYLCASSPPSDHSNEQYFGPGTRLTVT.

The chain is built from TRBV4-2 and TRBJ2-1; the D call may be TRBD1 or TRBD2 (6 bases each). V was shortened by 5 bases and J by 1 base, with 12 bases between the two germline ends. Germline-derived CDR1 and CDR2 are LGHNA and YNFKEQ. The CDR3 extends over 15 amino acids. The DNA for the CDR3 is TGTGCCAGCAGCAGGGGGGAACGGTCCTACAATGAGCAGTTCTTC. It translates to CASSRGERSYNEQFF.

The rearrangement joins TRBV5-1 to TRBJ2-1; D is possibly TRBD1 (6 bases). The V gene lost 0 bases and the J gene lost 6 bases, with 16 bases spanning the gap. There are 16 residues in the CDR3. Germline V gene sequence: CDR1 SGHRS, CDR2 YFSETQ. In DNA, the CDR3 is TGCGCCAGCAGCTTGGGGACAGTGTTTAACAGCAATGAGCAGTTCTTC. It is translated as CASSLGTVFNSNEQFF.

The gene calls are TRBV7-9 and TRBJ2-1; 10 nucleotides agree with TRBD1. The CDR3 consists of 17 residues. With V trimmed by 2 bases and J by 7 bases, 11 bases remained unmatched. CDR1 SEHNR and CDR2 FQNEAQ come from the germline V gene (reference sequence). The CDR3 DNA reads TGTGCCAGCAGCTTACCGACAGGGGGCAGAATAGATAATGAGCAGTTCTTC. Encoded protein: CASSLPTGGRIDNEQFF. The entire variable domain, with the rest obtained from reference TRBV7-9 and TRBJ2-1, is as follows: DTGVSQNPRHKITKRGQNVTFRCDPISEHNRLYWYRQTLGQGPEFLTYFQNEAQLEKSRLLSDRFSAERPKGSFSTLEIQRTEQGDSAMYLCASSLPTGGRIDNEQFFGPGTRLTVL.

J is TRBJ1-5 and V is TRBV28, with a possible D match to TRBD1 (6 bases). The CDR3 spans 13 residues. V was clipped by 4 bases and J by 9 bases, with 13 bases between them. Looked up from germline, CDR1 is MDHEN and CDR2 is SYDVKM. The CDR3 nucleotides read TGTGCCAGCAGTTACAGGGCTTCGAGGCCCCAGCATTTT. Translated: CASSYRASRPQHF.

This clonotype was seen a handful of times. The rearrangement links TRBV5-5 to TRBJ2-1, with TRBD1 matching 8 bases. V was pared by 4 bases and J by 2 bases, with 8 bases of the junction left unmatched. Germline values: CDR1 SGHKS, CDR2 YYEKEE (reference sequence). The CDR3 covers 16 residues. The CDR3: CASSPPTGVTYNEQFF. DNA for the CDR3: TGTGCCAGCAGCCCTCCGACAGGGGTTACCTACAATGAGCAGTTCTTC.

Only a few counts were recorded for this clonotype. The chain recombines TRBV4-3 with TRBJ2-7; the D is unclear. Germline assignment: CDR1 LGHNA and CDR2 YSLEER. V lost 3 bases, J lost 3 bases, and 9 bases lay in between. The length of the CDR3 is 13 residues. As DNA, the CDR3 is TGCGCCAGCAGCCACTCTAGGGACTACGAGCAGTACTTC. Protein: CASSHSRDYEQYF.

The chain joins TRBV9 to TRBJ2-5; 8 positions match TRBD1. Germline V gene sequence: CDR1 SGDLS, CDR2 YYNGEE. The CDR3 has 15 residues. The ends lost 4 bases at V and 4 bases at J; junction bases unmatched: 9. CDR3 protein: CASSIRGTGAETQYF. CDR3 DNA sequence: TGTGCCAGCAGCATACGTGGGACAGGCGCAGAGACCCAGTACTTC.

This clonotype was seen many times. The junction and the germline gene differ at one end; a read error may be behind it. The gene calls are TRBV18 and TRBJ2-3; D remains ambiguous. The CDR3 contains 13 residues. Germline CDR1 is KGHSH and CDR2 is LQKENI. The CDR3 region is CASSPGSTDTQYF. In nucleotides, the CDR3 is TGCGCCAGCAGTCCCGGGAGCACAGATACGCAGTATTTT. The complete variable domain, with remaining parts taken from reference TRBV18 and TRBJ2-3, reads NAGVMQNPRHLVRRRGQEARLRCSPMKGHSHVYWYRQLPEEGLKFMVYLQKENIIDESGMPKERFSAEFPKEGPSILRIQQVVRGDSAAYFCASSPGSTDTQYFGPGTRLTVL.

The genes are TRBV7-2 and TRBJ2-1, with TRBD1 identical over 8 bases. Near its end, the DNA agrees better with TRBJ2-7, so the J call may be wrong. CDR1 and CDR2 from the germline V gene are SGHTA and FQGNSA. CDR3 length: 15 residues. The CDR3 region is CASSLFRGPYKEQYF. CDR3 in DNA: TGTGCCAGCAGCTTATTCAGGGGGCCATACAAGGAGCAGTACTTC.

The chain is built from TRBV6-2 or TRBV6-3 and TRBJ1-2, with TRBD1 matching over 8 bases. V was clipped by 6 bases and J by 8 bases; unmatched bases: 8. The CDR3 is 13 amino acids. Germline CDR1 is MNHEY and CDR2 is SVGEGT. CDR3 region: CASSQRQGTGYTF. The CDR3 nucleotides read TGTGCCAGCAGCCAGAGACAGGGGACGGGCTACACCTTC.

This chain joins TRBV7-2 and TRBJ2-5, with D tentatively TRBD1 (7 bases). V was shortened by 0 bases and J by 3 bases, with 20 bases between the two germline ends. Germline V lookup: CDR1 SGHTA, CDR2 FQGNSA. This CDR3 spans 18 amino acids. DNA for the CDR3: TGTGCCAGCAGCTTAGCTACCCGGGAGAAGACAGGGAAAGAGACCCAGTACTTC. The encoded protein is CASSLATREKTGKETQYF.

Of note for this clonotype: An end of the junction does not agree with germline; a read error may underlie this. V usage is TRBV27 and J usage is TRBJ2-7; D unclear. The CDR3 runs to 12 residues. Germline loops: CDR1 MNHEY, CDR2 SMNVEV (reference sequence). CDR3 DNA: TGTACCAGCAGTTCAAGCTCCTACGAGCAGTACTTC. Translating it yields CTSSSSSYEQYF.

The rearrangement uses TRBV7-6 and TRBJ1-2; D is undetermined. Looked up from germline, CDR1 is SGHVS and CDR2 is FNYEAQ. V shed 5 bases and J shed 8 bases, with 18 bases lying between them. The length of the CDR3 is 14 residues. The CDR3 reads CASSPTIKGGGYTF. The CDR3 DNA sequence: TGTGCCAGCAGCCCCACTATTAAGGGCGGGGGCTACACCTTC.

This clonotype has a single count. One end of the junction does not line up with germline, which may come from a read error. The CDR3 spells CACSPRTTRSSGNTIYF. The DNA for the CDR3 is TGTGCCTGCAGTCCCCGCACTACGAGATCATCTGGAAACACCATATATTTT. The rearrangement links TRBV12-3 or TRBV12-4 to TRBJ1-3; D is ambiguous. CDR3 length equals 17 residues.

J is TRBJ2-3 and V is TRBV25-1, with D possibly matching TRBD2 (5 bases). The V and J ends lost 1 base and 2 bases respectively, with 13 bases between them. The germline gives CDR1 MGHDK, CDR2 SYGVNS. The CDR3 spans 16 residues. CDR3 sequence: CASSESMTTYTDTQYF. The CDR3 nucleotides read TGTGCCAGCAGTGAATCGATGACTACCTACACAGATACGCAGTATTTT.

V is TRBV5-1 and J is TRBJ1-1; possibly TRBD1 for D (5 bases). The CDR3 runs to 16 residues. CDR1 and CDR2 (germline): SGHRS, YFSETQ. V gave up 4 bases and J gave up 4 bases, with 20 bases separating them. CDR3 region: CASSTGTIGSGTEAFF. For the CDR3, the DNA is TGCGCCAGCAGCACGGGGACTATTGGAAGCGGCACTGAAGCTTTCTTT.

This clonotype was detected only a few times. The rearrangement joins TRBV7-8 to TRBJ2-7, with 7 bases that match TRBD2. CDR3 length: 15 amino acids. V was clipped by 5 bases and J by 1 base; unmatched bases: 8. Per the germline V gene, CDR1 is SGHVS and CDR2 is FQNEAQ. This CDR3 is CASSLLGGMSYEQYF. The CDR3 DNA reads TGTGCCAGCAGCCTCTTGGGGGGGATGTCCTACGAGCAGTACTTC.

This rearrangement joins TRBV20-1 to TRBJ2-1, with no clear D. Germline CDR1 reads DFQATT; CDR2 reads SNEGSKA (reference sequence). V lost 3 bases to trimming and J lost 2 bases, with 17 bases between them. CDR3 size: 16 residues. CDR3 loop: CSASRSGFGAYNEQFF. The CDR3 DNA follows: TGCAGTGCTAGTCGTTCTGGTTTTGGTGCCTACAATGAGCAGTTCTTC.

The chain carries TRBV27 and TRBJ1-5, with 7 positions matching TRBD1. V lost 8 bases to trimming and J lost 4 bases; unmatched junction nucleotides: 5. Germline CDR1 MNHEY, CDR2 SMNVEV (reference sequence). The CDR3 runs 13 residues. CDR3 DNA: TGTGCCAGCGGTTGGGACAGAAATCAGCCCCAGCATTTT. Translation gives CASGWDRNQPQHF.

The gene calls are TRBV29-1 and TRBJ2-5; 7 bases map to TRBD2. The CDR3 contains 13 residues. With 6 bases clipped from V and 9 bases from J, the junction kept 13 bases outside the gene matches. CDR1 is SQVTM and CDR2 is ANQGSEA in the germline V gene. The DNA for the CDR3 is TGCAGCGTGCGAACTCTAGCGGCCGAGGCCCAGTACTTC. Its protein is CSVRTLAAEAQYF.